Below, 31 T cell receptor beta chains from the same sample are listed, as sequenced in a study of cytomegalovirus exposure and HLA in healthy donors. The study ran its PCR with 60 Vbeta and 13 Jbeta primers. Sequencing was performed with immunoSEQ multiplex PCR; in TCRdb, only in-frame clones are kept and a portion is missing. Seen here are fewer than 250,000 clones, around 75% observed once, and the top ten hold approximately 0.4%. The specimen was PBMCs. The receptor source for this set is a male donor in good health and CMV-seropositive.

The chain uses TRBV6-5 and TRBJ2-7; the D gene is possibly TRBD1 (6 bases). Germline CDR1 is MNHEY and CDR2 is SVGAGI. There are 14 residues in the CDR3. Trimming shortened V by 7 bases and J by 3 bases, and 16 bases separated the two germline ends. The CDR3 coding sequence is TGTGCCAGCAAACAGGGAGTTTGGGTCTACGAGCAGTACTTC. Amino acid sequence: CASKQGVWVYEQYF.

The chain employs TRBV7-3 and TRBJ2-3, with D perhaps matching TRBD1 (8 bases). V lost 5 bases and J lost 1, with 16 bases in between. This CDR3 region has 16 residues. Per the germline V gene, CDR1 is SGHTA and CDR2 is FQGTGA. The CDR3 reads CASSPSGQGRTDTQYF. CDR3 DNA sequence: TGTGCCAGCAGCCCTAGCGGACAGGGCCGCACAGATACGCAGTATTTT.

This chain connects TRBV30 to TRBJ2-5, with D possibly being TRBD2 (6 bases). This CDR3 spans 14 amino acids. V lost 4 bases and J lost 5, with 17 bases in between. The germline gives CDR1 GTSNPN, CDR2 SVGIG (reference sequence). The CDR3 DNA is TGTGCCTGGACCCTCCTGGCGGGGCAGGAGACCCAGTACTTC. Translation gives CAWTLLAGQETQYF.

This sequence joins TRBV21-1 and TRBJ2-7; the table calls TRBD1, which could not be checked here. TRBV21-1 is shown as a pseudogene. This CDR3 contains 14 residues. The chain's CDR3 is CASSKVPGLYEQYF. CDR3 in DNA: TGTGCCAGCAGCAAAGTTCCAGGCCTCTACGAGCAGTACTTC.

The V and J genes are TRBV9 and TRBJ2-2; 8 bases line up with TRBD2. This CDR3 contains 16 residues. Trimming at V came to 6 bases and at J to 5 bases, leaving 12 bases not matched to a gene. Germline CDR1 and CDR2: SGDLS and YYNGEE. As DNA, the CDR3 is TGTGCCAGCACCCCCGGTCTCGGGGGGGGGACCGGGGAGCTGTTTTTT. It codes for CASTPGLGGGTGELFF.

The V gene is TRBV7-2, the J gene TRBJ2-3; no reliable D call. V lost 3 bases and J lost 1, with 5 bases in between. Germline-derived CDR1 and CDR2 are SGHTA and FQGNSA. The CDR3 contains 13 residues. Written as DNA, the CDR3 is TGTGCCAGCAGCTTCCGGGGCACAGATACGCAGTATTTT. Translated, it gives CASSFRGTDTQYF.

V usage is TRBV30 and J usage is TRBJ2-7; the D gene is possibly TRBD1 (6 bases). The germline gives CDR1 GTSNPN, CDR2 SVGIG (reference sequence). The CDR3 covers 12 residues. V lost 4 bases to trimming and J lost 1 base, with 8 bases between them. CDR3 in DNA: TGTGCCTGGACGGACAGTTCCTACGAGCAGTACTTC. It codes for CAWTDSSYEQYF.

This chain joins TRBV5-1 and TRBJ1-1; 12 bases map to TRBD1. Germline-derived CDR1 and CDR2 are SGHRS and YFSETQ. Losses at the gene ends were 0 bases for V and 3 bases for J; bases not matched to a gene: 9. There are 18 residues in the CDR3. This CDR3 reads CASSLGDRGLVWDTEAFF. CDR3 coding DNA: TGCGCCAGCAGCTTGGGGGACAGGGGGCTGGTGTGGGACACTGAAGCTTTCTTT.

This sequence joins TRBV19 and TRBJ2-2; 7 bases map to TRBD1. This CDR3 comprises 15 residues. Germline lookup yields CDR1 LNHDA and CDR2 SQIVND (reference sequence). The ends lost 5 bases at V and 0 bases at J; junction bases unmatched: 3. This CDR3 reads CASSWGTANTGELFF. The CDR3 DNA reads TGTGCCAGTAGTTGGGGGACAGCGAACACCGGGGAGCTGTTTTTT. Complete variable domain (other parts from reference TRBV19 and TRBJ2-2): DGGITQSPKYLFRKEGQNVTLSCEQNLNHDAMYWYRQDPGQGLRLIYYSQIVNDFQKGDIAEGYSVSREKKESFPLTVTSAQKNPTAFYLCASSWGTANTGELFFGEGSRLTVL.

Points on this clone: The same CDR3 arises from other DNA sequences in this sample as well. The chain carries TRBV18 and TRBJ2-3, with D unresolved. The V end was cut by 3 bases, the J end by 0 bases, with 4 bases between. CDR1 is KGHSH and CDR2 is LQKENI in the germline V gene. The CDR3 runs 13 residues. As DNA, the CDR3 is TGTGCCAGCTCACCTCCAAGCACAGATACGCAGTATTTT. This sequence encodes CASSPPSTDTQYF.

This clone has just a few counts. The chain has TRBV7-6 and TRBJ1-1, with 8 bases lining up with TRBD1. Germline lookup yields CDR1 SGHVS and CDR2 FNYEAQ. The CDR3 length is 15 residues. The V and J ends lost 2 bases and 0 bases, in that order; junction bases with no gene match: 2. The CDR3 here is CASSLHRGMNTEAFF. The CDR3 bases are TGTGCCAGCAGCTTACACAGGGGGATGAACACTGAAGCTTTCTTT. The whole variable domain, filled in from reference TRBV7-6 and TRBJ1-1, reads GAGVSQSPRYKVTKRGQDVALRCDPISGHVSLYWYRQALGQGPEFLTYFNYEAQQDKSGLPNDRFSAERPEGSISTLTIQRTEQRDSAMYRCASSLHRGMNTEAFFGQGTRLTVV.

V usage is TRBV6-1 and J usage is TRBJ2-5; D ambiguous. The V end was cut by 5 bases, the J end by 5 bases, with 12 bases between. Germline V gene sequence: CDR1 MNHNS, CDR2 SASEGT. The CDR3 is 13 amino acids. CDR3 in amino acids: CASSSLSLETQYF. In DNA form, the CDR3 reads TGTGCCAGCAGTAGCCTAAGTCTTGAGACCCAGTACTTC.

The chain carries TRBV30 and TRBJ2-1; no reliable D call. The V gene lost 1 base and the J gene lost 9 bases, with 16 bases spanning the gap. CDR3 length: 14 amino acids. CDR1 GTSNPN and CDR2 SVGIG come from the germline V gene (reference sequence). CDR3 sequence reads: CAWSGSRRVFEQFF. CDR3 nucleotides: TGTGCCTGGAGTGGATCAAGGAGAGTCTTTGAGCAGTTCTTC.

The chain uses TRBV28 and TRBJ2-1, with 7 bases that match TRBD1. This CDR3 is 12 amino acids long. The germline V gene encodes CDR1 MDHEN and CDR2 SYDVKM. V trimming: 7 bases; J trimming: 14 bases; junction bases outside the gene matches: 11. CDR3 sequence (DNA): TGTGCCAGCACCGCAGTAAAGGGGGCGGAGTTCTTC. It yields the protein CASTAVKGAEFF.

The chain links TRBV7-2 to TRBJ1-1, with a possible D match to TRBD1 (5 bases). CDR1 SGHTA and CDR2 FQGNSA come from the germline V gene. The CDR3 is 16 residues long. The V gene lost 0 bases and the J gene lost 1 base, with 12 bases spanning the gap. CDR3 protein: CASSLAHLGQNTEAFF. CDR3 DNA: TGTGCCAGCAGCTTAGCTCATCTTGGACAGAACACTGAAGCTTTCTTT.

V gene TRBV4-2 combines with J gene TRBJ1-2, with 11 bases lining up with TRBD1. Germline V gives CDR1 LGHNA, CDR2 YNFKEQ. The CDR3 runs 18 residues. The V gene end was trimmed by 3 bases and the J gene end by 6 bases; junction bases not matched to a gene: 15. This chain's CDR3 is CASSQIPGTGGRDDGYTF. The DNA of the CDR3 is TGTGCCAGCAGCCAGATCCCCGGGACAGGGGGAAGAGACGATGGCTACACCTTC.

The genes are TRBV27 and TRBJ1-2, with a weak D call TRBD1 (6 bases). The germline gives CDR1 MNHEY, CDR2 SMNVEV (reference sequence). Deletions cut 8 bases from V and 4 bases from J, with 20 bases between. The CDR3 spans 15 residues. For the CDR3, the DNA is TGTGCCAGCGCAAGGACAGCTCAGGAGAGCTATGGCTACACCTTC. This sequence encodes CASARTAQESYGYTF.

The chain couples TRBV7-6 to TRBJ2-5, with 7 positions matching TRBD2. V lost 6 bases and J lost 5; bases outside the gene matches: 12. CDR1 is SGHVS and CDR2 is FNYEAQ in the germline V gene. The CDR3 is 15 amino acids. DNA of the CDR3: TGTGCCAGCAGTTTGTTGAGGGAGGGCCGCGAGACCCAGTACTTC. Amino acids: CASSLLREGRETQYF.

V usage is TRBV7-9 and J usage is TRBJ1-4; 7 nucleotides align to TRBD1. This CDR3 is 16 amino acids long. CDR1 and CDR2 (germline): SEHNR, FQNEAQ (reference sequence). The junction had 5 bases not matched to a gene; V was cut back by 4 bases and J by 0 bases. The DNA of the CDR3 is TGTGCCAGCAGCTGGGACAGATCATCAACTAATGAAAAACTGTTTTTT. Protein sequence: CASSWDRSSTNEKLFF.

This clone was counted only a few times. The chain recombines TRBV6-1 with TRBJ2-7, with D unresolved. Germline V gene data show CDR1 as MNHNS and CDR2 as SASEGT. The CDR3 length is 14 residues. The V gene lost 7 bases and the J gene lost 3 bases, with 16 bases spanning the gap. As DNA, the CDR3 is TGTGCCAGCATTGCCCTGCGGCCAAGCTACGAGCAGTACTTC. Translated, it gives CASIALRPSYEQYF.

This clone was counted only a few times. The V gene is TRBV5-4, the J gene TRBJ1-2; 8 nucleotides line up with TRBD1. V dropped 4 bases and J dropped 7; count of bases not matched to a gene: 6. This CDR3 region has 13 residues. The germline CDR1 and CDR2 sequences are SGHNT and YYREEE (reference sequence). The CDR3 spells CASSPDRDRGYTF. In DNA form, the CDR3 reads TGTGCCAGCAGCCCGGACAGGGACCGTGGCTACACCTTC.

This clone was seen more than once but under ten times. The V gene is TRBV29-1, the J gene TRBJ2-1; 10 positions match TRBD2. This CDR3 spans 14 amino acids. CDR1 is SQVTM, CDR2 ANQGSEA, per germline. With V trimmed by 3 bases and J by 7 bases, 6 bases remained unmatched. CDR3 in DNA: TGCAGCGTTGAGAGCGGGAGGGCACGGAATGAGCAGTTCTTC. It specifies CSVESGRARNEQFF.

The chain links TRBV27 to TRBJ2-3; possibly TRBD2 for D (5 bases). The CDR3 is 15 amino acids. Germline assignment: CDR1 MNHEY and CDR2 SMNVEV (reference sequence). The V end lost 5 bases, the J end lost 0 bases, and 12 bases lay between the germline ends. Written as DNA, the CDR3 is TGTGCCAGCAGTCGGGCTGGACTGAGCACAGATACGCAGTATTTT. Amino acids: CASSRAGLSTDTQYF.

The chain carries TRBV7-9 and TRBJ1-1; 10 positions match TRBD1. Germline CDR1 and CDR2: SEHNR and FQNEAQ (reference sequence). The CDR3 loop spans 15 amino acids. Unmatched junction bases numbered 7, after V lost 5 bases and J lost 4 bases. The CDR3 loop reads CASSLEGTGVTEAFF. In DNA form, the CDR3 reads TGTGCCAGCAGCCTAGAAGGGACAGGGGTCACTGAAGCTTTCTTT.

Written as DNA, the CDR3 is TGTGCCAGCAGCACCGGAGGGGGCGAATCCTACGAGCAGTACTTC. Amino acids: CASSTGGGESYEQYF. This chain connects TRBV11-3 to TRBJ2-5, with D tentatively TRBD1 (7 bases). The J call could be wrong; TRBJ2-7 is a better fit for the DNA end. The germline V gene has CDR1 SGHNT and CDR2 YENEEA. This CDR3 region has 15 residues.

The DNA of the CDR3 is TGTGCCAGTAGCCCGGGACAGATTTACGAGCAGTACTTC. Encoded protein: CASSPGQIYEQYF. The chain recombines TRBV19 with TRBJ2-7, with 7 bases lining up with TRBD1. The CDR3 is 13 amino acids. J was trimmed by 4 bases and V by 6 bases; bases with no gene match: 6. Per the germline V gene, CDR1 is LNHDA and CDR2 is SQIVND (reference sequence).

The gene calls are TRBV5-6 and TRBJ1-4; D is perhaps TRBD1 (6 bases). V shed 2 bases and J shed 6 bases, with 11 bases lying between them. Germline values: CDR1 SGHDT, CDR2 YYEEEE. The CDR3 totals 14 residues. The CDR3 DNA is TGTGCCAGCAGCTTCGTGTGGACAGATGAAAAACTGTTTTTT. Translated: CASSFVWTDEKLFF.

The CDR3 loop reads CASRQVSSGNTIYF. The CDR3 region has the DNA TGTGCCAGCAGGCAGGTGAGCTCTGGAAACACCATATATTTT. The chain employs TRBV13 and TRBJ1-3, with D hard to call. CDR1 PRHDT and CDR2 FYEKMQ come from the germline V gene (reference sequence). The CDR3 runs 14 residues. The V end was cut by 6 bases, the J end by 0 bases, with 9 bases between.

The chain links TRBV11-2 to TRBJ1-2; D is perhaps TRBD1 (6 bases). V lost 5 bases to trimming and J lost 6 bases, with 16 bases between them. Germline V CDR1 and CDR2: SGHAT, FQNNGV. The CDR3 length is 14 residues. The CDR3 DNA follows: TGTGCCAGCAGCCGAGCAGGGGACGCCAATGGCTACACCTTC. Protein sequence: CASSRAGDANGYTF. The full variable domain, completed using reference TRBV11-2 and TRBJ1-2, is EAGVAQSPRYKIIEKRQSVAFWCNPISGHATLYWYQQILGQGPKLLIQFQNNGVVDDSQLPKDRFSAERLKGVDSTLKIQPAKLEDSAVYLCASSRAGDANGYTFGSGTRLTVV.

The chain recombines TRBV9 with TRBJ1-4, with 7 bases fitting TRBD1. Per germline, CDR1 SGDLS and CDR2 YYNGEE. There are 16 residues in the CDR3. V dropped 4 bases and J dropped 4; count of bases not matched to a gene: 10. CDR3 DNA: TGTGCCAGCAGCACTGAGGGGAACAGGGGTAATGAAAAACTGTTTTTT. Protein: CASSTEGNRGNEKLFF.

Concerning this clone itself: Other nucleotide sequences in the sample specify the same CDR3. The J gene is TRBJ1-5, the V gene TRBV27; weak D call: TRBD1 (5 bases). The germline V gene has CDR1 MNHEY and CDR2 SMNVEV (reference sequence). The CDR3 loop spans 14 amino acids. V lost 3 bases to trimming and J lost 6 bases, with 12 bases between them. CDR3 in amino acids: CASSFLGEGQPQHF. CDR3 in DNA: TGTGCCAGCAGTTTTCTGGGGGAGGGTCAGCCCCAGCATTTT.